This T cell receptor beta chain was recovered during a study of memory B cells and T cells in multiple sclerosis. After stimulus-free culture, autoproliferating CFSE-dim and non-proliferating CFSE-high T cells were sequenced separately. Replicate wells were pooled after six to eight days of stimulus-free culture of about 47 million CFSE-labeled PBMCs. Without exogenous stimuli, around 0.55 uM CFSE-labeled PBMCs were cultured serum-free. V lost 0 bases and J lost 5; bases outside the gene matches: 2. CDR1 is GTSNPN and CDR2 is SVGIG in the germline V gene (reference sequence). CDR3 length equals 13 residues. Study-wide results and limits: Normalization was needed because clone-set size differences affected shared clonotype counts.

Clones were read by immunoSEQ multiplex PCR, and TCRdb kept only the in-frame ones, dropping some. The repertoire holds about 45,000 clones, with about 80% as singletons. As concerns this clone: No antigen is known for it.

The chain has TRBV30 and TRBJ2-7; 9 bases match TRBD1. The sample consisted of PBMCs from blood kept in culture. The sequence came from a human donor with multiple sclerosis. The CDR3 DNA reads as TGTGCCTGGAGTGTACAGGGGGCCAACGAGCAGTACTTC. Translated: CAWSVQGANEQYF.